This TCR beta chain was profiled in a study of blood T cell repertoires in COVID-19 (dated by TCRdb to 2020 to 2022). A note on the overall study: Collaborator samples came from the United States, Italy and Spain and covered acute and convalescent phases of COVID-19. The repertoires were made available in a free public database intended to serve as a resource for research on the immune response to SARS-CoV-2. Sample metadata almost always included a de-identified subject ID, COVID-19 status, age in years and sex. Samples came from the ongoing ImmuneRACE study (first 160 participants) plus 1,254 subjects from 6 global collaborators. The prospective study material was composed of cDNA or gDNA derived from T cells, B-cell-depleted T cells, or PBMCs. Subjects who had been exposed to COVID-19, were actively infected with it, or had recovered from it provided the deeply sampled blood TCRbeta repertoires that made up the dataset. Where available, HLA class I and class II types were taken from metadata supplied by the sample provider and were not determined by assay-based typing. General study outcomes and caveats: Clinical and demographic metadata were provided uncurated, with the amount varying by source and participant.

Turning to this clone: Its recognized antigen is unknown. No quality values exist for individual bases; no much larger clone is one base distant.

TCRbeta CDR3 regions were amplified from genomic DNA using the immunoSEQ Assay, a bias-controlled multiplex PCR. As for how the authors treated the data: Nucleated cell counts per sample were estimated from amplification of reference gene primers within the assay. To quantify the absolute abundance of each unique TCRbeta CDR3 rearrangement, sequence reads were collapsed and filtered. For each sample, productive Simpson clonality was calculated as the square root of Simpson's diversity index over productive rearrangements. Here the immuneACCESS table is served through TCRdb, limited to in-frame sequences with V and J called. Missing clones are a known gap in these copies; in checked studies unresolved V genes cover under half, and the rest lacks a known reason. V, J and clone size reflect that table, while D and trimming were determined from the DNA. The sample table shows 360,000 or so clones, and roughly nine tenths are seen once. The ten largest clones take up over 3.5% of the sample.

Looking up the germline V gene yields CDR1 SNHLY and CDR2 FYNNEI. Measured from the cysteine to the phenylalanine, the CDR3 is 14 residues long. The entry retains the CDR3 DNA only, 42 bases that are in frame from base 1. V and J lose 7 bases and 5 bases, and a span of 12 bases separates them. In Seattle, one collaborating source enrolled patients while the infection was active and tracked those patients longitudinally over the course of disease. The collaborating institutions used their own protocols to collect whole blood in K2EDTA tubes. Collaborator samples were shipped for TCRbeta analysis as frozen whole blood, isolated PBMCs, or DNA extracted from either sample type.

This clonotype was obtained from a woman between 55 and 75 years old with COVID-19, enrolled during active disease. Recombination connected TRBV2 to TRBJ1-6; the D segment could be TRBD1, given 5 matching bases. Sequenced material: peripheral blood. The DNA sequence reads TGTGCCAGCACAAGGACACCAAATAATTCACCCCTCCACTTT. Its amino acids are CASTRTPNNSPLHF.